Sequencing of this TCR beta chain was carried out in a study of blood T cell repertoires in COVID-19. V was pared by 4 bases and J by 4 bases, with 3 bases of the junction left unmatched. CDR3 length: 13 residues. The germline V gene has CDR1 SQVTM and CDR2 ANQGSEA. Recruits, aged roughly 18 to 89 years, lived in roughly 22 US areas. Allocation to cohorts depended on clinical history reported by the participants. Data came from immunoSEQ multiplex PCR; TCRdb stores just in-frame clones and leaves some out. The sample yields a few hundred thousand clones, around 85% seen once. The sequencing input was PBMCs or T cells enriched from blood (not recorded which). The TCR sequence derives from a woman aged 45-60 years who had recovered from COVID-19. This chain joins TRBV29-1 and TRBJ1-1, with TRBD1 identical over 10 bases. The CDR3 is CSVAWTGGTEAFF. Here the CDR3 DNA reads TGCAGCGTTGCCTGGACAGGGGGCACTGAAGCTTTCTTT.